The 19 T cell receptor beta chains presented below share a single source sample, sequenced in a study of T cells in Graves' hyperthyroidism and ophthalmopathy (dated by TCRdb to the late 2010s). The library came from multiplex PCR. TCRdb records Illumina HiSeq 2000 as the sequencer. TCR beta CDR3 regions were amplified from RNA transcripts. The TCR CDR3 was subjected to a first round of RT-PCR using the HTBI primer set and the Qiagen OneStep RT-PCR kit. TCRdb reprocessed the public reads (quality trimming at Q25 with fastp, clone calling with MiXCR) and kept in-frame beta chains. CDR3 protein sequences are deduplicated, and each keeps its most common genes and DNA. Within this sample are approximately 600,000 distinct CDR3 sequences, with 20% to 25% of them counted one time only. The ten largest account for 30% to 40% of the sample. Sequenced material: blood. These receptors were taken from a man aged 25-40 years with Graves' ophthalmopathy.

J is TRBJ2-3 and V is TRBV27; 12 nucleotides agree with TRBD2. Germline V lookup: CDR1 MNHEY, CDR2 SMNVEV (reference sequence). The V gene end was trimmed by 8 bases and the J gene end by 6 bases; junction bases not matched to a gene: 9. This CDR3 region has 15 residues. CDR3 DNA: TGTGCCAGCTGCCCAAGGCTAGCGGGAGGGGATACGCAGTATTTT. It encodes CASCPRLAGGDTQYF.

The chain couples TRBV20-1 to TRBJ2-3; 9 bases align to TRBD2. This CDR3 contains 16 residues. Unmatched junction bases numbered 10, after V lost 0 bases and J lost 6 bases. Germline values: CDR1 DFQATT, CDR2 SNEGSKA (reference sequence). The CDR3 DNA follows: TGCAGTGCTAGAGATTTCGGGCGGGAGGGCCTCGATACGCAGTATTTT. As protein: CSARDFGREGLDTQYF.

This clonotype has a handful of counts. The chain is built from TRBV7-8 and TRBJ2-7; 7 bases line up with TRBD1. The length of the CDR3 is 16 residues. The germline CDR1 and CDR2 sequences are SGHVS and FQNEAQ. V shed 4 bases and J 0 bases; nucleotides not matched to a gene: 9. CDR3 loop: CASSSGAQGSSYEQYF. DNA for the CDR3: TGTGCCAGCAGCTCGGGCGCACAGGGGAGCTCCTACGAGCAGTACTTC. Based on the CDR3 plus reference TRBV7-8 and TRBJ2-7, the full variable domain is GAGVSQSPRYKVAKRGQDVALRCDPISGHVSLFWYQQALGQGPEFLTYFQNEAQLDKSGLPSDRFFAERPEGSVSTLKIQRTQQEDSAVYLCASSSGAQGSSYEQYFGPGTRLTVT.

This sequence joins TRBV6-1 and TRBJ2-7; the D is unclear. Trimming took off 6 bases at V and 0 bases at J, with 9 bases between the two ends. The germline CDR1 and CDR2 sequences are MNHNS and SASEGT. The CDR3 extends over 13 amino acids. The CDR3 coding sequence is TGTGCCAGCAGGGGCTGGAGCTCCTACGAGCAGTACTTC. Translation gives CASRGWSSYEQYF.

Only a few counts were recorded for this clonotype. The chain has TRBV20-1 and TRBJ2-4; TRBD1 is a possible D gene (6 bases). The germline CDR1 and CDR2 sequences are DFQATT and SNEGSKA (reference sequence). This CDR3 is 16 amino acids long. V was clipped by 6 bases and J by 0 bases, with 18 bases between them. The DNA of the CDR3 is TGCAGTGCCCCCTGGGGGCAGGCCGTAGCCAAAAACATTCAGTACTTC. This gives the protein CSAPWGQAVAKNIQYF.

The V call is TRBV15, the J call TRBJ1-4, with 9 bases lining up with TRBD1. The germline V gene encodes CDR1 LNHNV and CDR2 YYDKDF (reference sequence). The CDR3 has 14 residues. V trimming: 5 bases; J trimming: 8 bases; junction bases outside the gene matches: 6. In nucleotides, the CDR3 is TGTGCCACCAGCGTACAGGGGGCGTGGGAAAAACTGTTTTTT. As protein: CATSVQGAWEKLFF.

The V and J genes are TRBV28 and TRBJ2-5, with D perhaps matching TRBD1 or TRBD2 (5 bases each). This CDR3 has 16 amino acids. The germline gives CDR1 MDHEN, CDR2 SYDVKM. Trimming took off 3 bases at V and 1 base at J, with 15 bases between the two ends. The CDR3 bases are TGTGCCAGCAGTTTTAGTGGGGGTTGGGGCCAAGAGACCCAGTACTTC. Amino acids: CASSFSGGWGQETQYF. Drawing the rest from reference TRBV28 and TRBJ2-5, the complete variable domain is DVKVTQSSRYLVKRTGEKVFLECVQDMDHENMFWYRQDPGLGLRLIYFSYDVKMKEKGDIPEGYSVSREKKERFSLILESASTNQTSMYLCASSFSGGWGQETQYFGPGTRLLVL.

The V gene is TRBV4-2, the J gene TRBJ2-5; D remains ambiguous. Germline V gene data show CDR1 as LGHNA and CDR2 as YNFKEQ. Trimming pared 2 bases from V and 3 bases from J, leaving 10 bases between. CDR3 length: 14 amino acids. In nucleotides, the CDR3 is TGTGCCAGCAGCCAAATTTCCGAAAAAGAGACCCAGTACTTC. Protein product: CASSQISEKETQYF.

This clonotype was observed many times. V is TRBV6-1 and J is TRBJ1-5; D is unclear. Trimming took off 1 base at V and 0 bases at J, with 16 bases between the two ends. The CDR3 sequence is 18 residues long. In germline, CDR1 is MNHNS, CDR2 SASEGT. This chain's CDR3 is CASSEVVGLTYSNQPQHF. As DNA, the CDR3 is TGTGCCAGCAGTGAAGTAGTCGGGCTTACTTATAGCAATCAGCCCCAGCATTTT.

This clonotype was counted between two and nine times. The chain recombines TRBV3-1 with TRBJ2-1; no firm D call. This CDR3 contains 15 residues. Germline V gene sequence: CDR1 LGHDT, CDR2 YNNKEL (reference sequence). The V gene lost 4 bases and the J gene lost 0 bases, with 10 bases spanning the gap. CDR3 nucleotides: TGTGCCAGCAGCCCCTTTACGAGCTCCTACAATGAGCAGTTCTTC. It translates to CASSPFTSSYNEQFF.

This chain links TRBV27 with TRBJ1-5; no clear D gene. Trimming took off 6 bases at V and 6 bases at J, with 18 bases between the two ends. The CDR3 has 15 residues. Germline V CDR1 and CDR2: MNHEY, SMNVEV (reference sequence). CDR3 protein: CASRPRGSNGQPQHF. The DNA of the CDR3 is TGTGCCAGCAGGCCCCGAGGGTCGAACGGTCAGCCCCAGCATTTT.

This clonotype was seen a few times. The chain links TRBV5-1 to TRBJ2-3, with a possible D match to TRBD2 (6 bases). Trimming stripped 5 bases from V and 0 bases from J, with 13 bases between. CDR3 length equals 15 residues. Per the germline V gene, CDR1 is SGHRS and CDR2 is YFSETQ. CDR3 in DNA: TGCGCCAGCAGAAGAGGGACTTTAAGCACAGATACGCAGTATTTT. This encodes CASRRGTLSTDTQYF.

V gene TRBV6-1 combines with J gene TRBJ2-1; possibly TRBD1 for D (6 bases). This CDR3 has 14 residues. The V and J ends lost 6 bases and 5 bases respectively, with 14 bases between them. Germline assignment: CDR1 MNHNS and CDR2 SASEGT. The CDR3 here is CASRPPGANNEQFF. As DNA, the CDR3 is TGTGCCAGCAGACCCCCAGGGGCCAACAATGAGCAGTTCTTC.

This chain connects TRBV12-3 or TRBV12-4 to TRBJ2-2, with TRBD2 as a possible D gene (6 bases). The CDR3 runs to 15 residues. The V end was cut by 6 bases, the J end by 1 base, with 12 bases between. The CDR3 coding sequence is TGTGCCAGCAGGATTCTAGCGCTGAACACCGGGGAGCTGTTTTTT. Translating it yields CASRILALNTGELFF.

V and J are TRBV20-1 and TRBJ2-7; 16 nucleotides align to TRBD2. Losses at the gene ends were 5 bases for V and 0 bases for J; bases not matched to a gene: 4. The V gene's germline CDR1 is DFQATT and CDR2 SNEGSKA (reference sequence). The CDR3 extends over 16 amino acids. The CDR3 sequence is CSAEGTSGRASYEQYF. In DNA form, the CDR3 reads TGCAGTGCTGAGGGGACTAGCGGGAGGGCCTCCTACGAGCAGTACTTC.

Remarks on this clonotype: A clone one base away is much larger, so this may be a read error. The V and J genes are TRBV30 and TRBJ2-2; TRBD2 might be the D (5 bases). The CDR3 runs to 16 residues. Germline-derived CDR1 and CDR2 are GTSNPN and SVGIG (reference sequence). The CDR3: CAWRPAPASTAGELSF. For the CDR3, the DNA is TGTGCCTGGAGGCCGGCCCCCGCTAGTACCGCCGGGGAGCTGTCTTTT.

The chain combines TRBV15 with TRBJ1-2; a possible D gene is TRBD1 (5 bases). The CDR3 is 15 amino acids. V gave up 5 bases and J gave up 4 bases, with 17 bases separating them. Germline V gene data show CDR1 as LNHNV and CDR2 as YYDKDF (reference sequence). The CDR3, as DNA: TGTGCCACCAGCGAAAAGATTCAGGGACTCTATGGCTACACCTTC. Protein sequence: CATSEKIQGLYGYTF. The whole variable domain, remainder taken from reference TRBV15 and TRBJ1-2, is DAMVIQNPRYQVTQFGKPVTLSCSQTLNHNVMYWYQQKSSQAPKLLFHYYDKDFNNEADTPDNFQSRRPNTSFCFLDIRSPGLGDTAMYLCATSEKIQGLYGYTFGSGTRLTVV.

The V gene is TRBV25-1, the J gene TRBJ1-1; the D is unclear. In germline, CDR1 is MGHDK, CDR2 SYGVNS. The CDR3 length is 14 residues. The V end lost 3 bases, the J end lost 1 base, and 9 bases lay between the germline ends. The CDR3 DNA is TGTGCCAGCAGTGAGGGCCTTCAGAACACTGAAGCTTTCTTT. Translation gives CASSEGLQNTEAFF.

This clonotype appeared a single time. The V gene is TRBV9, the J gene TRBJ1-2, with no clear D. Germline-derived CDR1 and CDR2 are SGDLS and YYNGEE. Trimming stripped 5 bases from V and 8 bases from J, with 13 bases between. The CDR3 has 12 residues. CDR3 in amino acids: CASRHQAGGYTF. For the CDR3, the DNA is TGTGCCAGCAGGCACCAAGCAGGAGGCTACACCTTC.